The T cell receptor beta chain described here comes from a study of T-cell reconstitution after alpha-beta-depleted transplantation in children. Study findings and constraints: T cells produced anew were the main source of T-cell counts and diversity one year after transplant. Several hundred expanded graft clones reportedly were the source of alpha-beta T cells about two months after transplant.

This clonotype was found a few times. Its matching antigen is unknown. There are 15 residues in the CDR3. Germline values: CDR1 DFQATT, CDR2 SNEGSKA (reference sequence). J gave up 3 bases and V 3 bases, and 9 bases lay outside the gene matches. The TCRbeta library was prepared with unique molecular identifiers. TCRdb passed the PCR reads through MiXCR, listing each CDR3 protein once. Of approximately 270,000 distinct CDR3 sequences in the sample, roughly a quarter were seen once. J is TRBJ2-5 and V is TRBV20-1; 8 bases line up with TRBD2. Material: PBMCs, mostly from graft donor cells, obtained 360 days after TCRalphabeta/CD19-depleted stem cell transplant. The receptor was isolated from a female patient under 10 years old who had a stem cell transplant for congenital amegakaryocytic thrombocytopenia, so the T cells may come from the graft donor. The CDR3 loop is CSASPPLAGEETQYF. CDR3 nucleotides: TGCAGTGCTAGCCCCCCCCTAGCGGGTGAAGAGACCCAGTACTTC.